These 20 T cell receptor beta chains share one sample of origin, sequenced in a study of cytomegalovirus exposure and HLA in healthy donors. 13 Jbeta primers and 60 Vbeta primers were used for the PCR. Libraries were prepared by immunoSEQ multiplex PCR; TCRdb keeps only in-frame clonotypes and omits some of them. This table has some 130,000 clones, over 75% appearing once. Sequenced: PBMCs. These receptors all come from a man between 50 and 59 years old in good health and CMV-seronegative.

The chain carries TRBV18 and TRBJ2-2; weak D call: TRBD2 (6 bases). Germline CDR1 and CDR2: KGHSH and LQKENI. The CDR3 is 16 amino acids. The germline V and J ends were trimmed by 1 base and 4 bases, with 13 bases remaining between them. CDR3 bases: TGTGCCAGCTCACCACGCGGGACCTTTCGCACCGGGGAGCTGTTTTTT. It encodes CASSPRGTFRTGELFF.

V usage is TRBV27 and J usage is TRBJ1-5, with no clear D. Trimming took off 10 bases at V and 5 bases at J, with 30 bases between the two ends. CDR3 length: 18 residues. The germline gives CDR1 MNHEY, CDR2 SMNVEV (reference sequence). The CDR3 DNA is TGTGCCACCCAACAACTAGGAGGTGCTTTAGGGCGCGATCAGCCCCAGCATTTT. It translates to CATQQLGGALGRDQPQHF.

CDR3 sequence (DNA): TGTGCCAGCAGCGTGGCACCTAGCGGAGATACCTACGAGCAGTACTTC. Protein product: CASSVAPSGDTYEQYF. The V gene is TRBV9, the J gene TRBJ2-7, with TRBD2 identical over 7 bases. Trimming removed 2 bases from V and 2 bases from J; junction bases left unmatched: 10. Germline assignment: CDR1 SGDLS and CDR2 YYNGEE. This CDR3 comprises 16 residues.

This chain joins TRBV28 and TRBJ2-7; 9 bases line up with TRBD1. Unmatched junction bases numbered 5, after V lost 3 bases and J lost 2 bases. CDR3 length: 15 amino acids. Germline CDR1 and CDR2: MDHEN and SYDVKM. CDR3: CASSFRDRVAYEQYF. The CDR3 DNA is TGTGCCAGCAGTTTCCGGGACAGGGTTGCCTACGAGCAGTACTTC.

This clone turned up a few times. CDR3: CAWSVGLAGYNEQFF. The DNA of the CDR3 is TGTGCCTGGAGTGTGGGACTAGCGGGGTACAATGAGCAGTTCTTC. The chain joins TRBV30 to TRBJ2-1; 13 bases map to TRBD2. The ends lost 0 bases at V and 4 bases at J; junction bases unmatched: 0. The CDR3 spans 15 residues. Germline V gene data show CDR1 as GTSNPN and CDR2 as SVGIG (reference sequence).

This clone was counted between two and nine times. The rearrangement links TRBV29-1 to TRBJ2-5, with TRBD2 matching over 12 bases. The length of the CDR3 is 13 residues. Trimming at V came to 5 bases and at J to 4 bases, leaving 2 bases not matched to a gene. Germline CDR1 is SQVTM and CDR2 is ANQGSEA. The CDR3 reads CSVPGLAGETQYF. The DNA of the CDR3 is TGCAGCGTTCCGGGACTAGCGGGAGAGACCCAGTACTTC.

CDR3 nucleotide sequence: TGTGCCAGCAGTACTGCGACTAGCGGGAGCATAAACGAGCAGTACTTC. Translated: CASSTATSGSINEQYF. The chain uses TRBV27 and TRBJ2-7, with 12 bases fitting TRBD2. V lost 5 bases to trimming and J lost 5 bases; unmatched junction nucleotides: 10. The length of the CDR3 is 16 residues. Germline V CDR1 and CDR2: MNHEY, SMNVEV (reference sequence).

The V gene is TRBV29-1, the J gene TRBJ2-7; 10 positions match TRBD1. The junction had 6 bases not matched to a gene; V was cut back by 7 bases and J by 6 bases. The CDR3 loop spans 12 amino acids. Germline values: CDR1 SQVTM, CDR2 ANQGSEA. CDR3 bases: TGCAGCGCCAAGACAGGGGGCCTCGAGCAGTACTTC. This encodes CSAKTGGLEQYF.

The V and J genes are TRBV29-1 and TRBJ1-4; D ambiguous. V was trimmed by 1 base and J by 10 bases, leaving 10 bases between them. The CDR3 is 12 amino acids. CDR1 is SQVTM and CDR2 is ANQGSEA in the germline V gene. Here the CDR3 reads CSVEVAPGKLFF. The CDR3 nucleotides are TGCAGCGTTGAAGTGGCTCCGGGAAAACTGTTTTTT. Full variable domain (missing parts from reference TRBV29-1 and TRBJ1-4): SAVISQKPSRDICQRGTSLTIQCQVDSQVTMMFWYRQQPGQSLTLIATANQGSEATYESGFVIDKFPISRPNLTFSTLTVSNMSPEDSSIYLCSVEVAPGKLFFGSGTQLSVL.

The chain combines TRBV27 with TRBJ2-7; D possibly corresponds to TRBD1 (5 bases). Trimming shortened V by 2 bases and J by 7 bases, and 12 bases separated the two germline ends. The CDR3 spans 13 residues. Looked up from germline, CDR1 is MNHEY and CDR2 is SMNVEV (reference sequence). The CDR3 nucleotides are TGTGCCAGCAGTTTAAGCAGGGTAGGGGAGCAGTACTTC. It is translated as CASSLSRVGEQYF.

Notes on this clone: In the same sample, other DNA sequences code for this CDR3. V usage is TRBV5-1 and J usage is TRBJ1-1; D call uncertain. The germline gives CDR1 SGHRS, CDR2 YFSETQ. Deletions cut 0 bases from V and 1 base from J, with 7 bases between. The CDR3 is made up of 14 amino acids. CDR3: CASSLGHENTEAFF. DNA of the CDR3: TGCGCCAGCAGCTTGGGACACGAGAACACTGAAGCTTTCTTT. Supplemented by reference TRBV5-1 and TRBJ1-1, the full variable domain reads KAGVTQTPRYLIKTRGQQVTLSCSPISGHRSVSWYQQTPGQGLQFLFEYFSETQRNKGNFPGRFSGRQFSNSRSEMNVSTLELGDSALYLCASSLGHENTEAFFGQGTRLTVV.

The chain links TRBV25-1 to TRBJ2-1; 9 bases map to TRBD2. The trim removed 2 bases at V and 7 bases at J, leaving 6 bases unmatched. This CDR3 has 15 amino acids. Germline V gene data show CDR1 as MGHDK and CDR2 as SYGVNS. CDR3: CASSEGAGGRNEQFF. CDR3 nucleotides: TGTGCCAGCAGTGAAGGGGCGGGAGGGCGGAATGAGCAGTTCTTC.

The chain has TRBV28 and TRBJ2-7, with 9 bases matching TRBD1. Germline V gene lookup returns CDR1 MDHEN and CDR2 SYDVKM. Trimming at V came to 7 bases and at J to 3 bases, leaving 7 bases not matched to a gene. This CDR3 spans 14 amino acids. In DNA, the CDR3 is TGTGCCAGCAAATATCGGGACAGGGTCTACGAGCAGTACTTC. Its protein is CASKYRDRVYEQYF.

V usage is TRBV7-9 and J usage is TRBJ2-7; D unresolved. Trimming removed 2 bases at V and 0 bases at J, with 2 bases between. The CDR3 spans 12 residues. The germline gives CDR1 SEHNR, CDR2 FQNEAQ (reference sequence). The CDR3 DNA reads TGTGCCAGCAGCTTACGCTCCTACGAGCAGTACTTC. Residues: CASSLRSYEQYF.

This chain connects TRBV27 to TRBJ2-3; 12 bases line up with TRBD2. Losses at the gene ends were 5 bases for V and 2 bases for J; bases not matched to a gene: 8. This CDR3 has 17 amino acids. CDR1 and CDR2 from the germline V gene are MNHEY and SMNVEV (reference sequence). This CDR3 reads CASSPWTSGTTTDTQYF. CDR3 DNA sequence: TGTGCCAGCAGTCCATGGACTAGCGGGACAACCACAGATACGCAGTATTTT.

The chain joins TRBV6-5 to TRBJ2-3, with a tentative D call TRBD2 (6 bases). The germline V gene has CDR1 MNHEY and CDR2 SVGAGI. Trimming removed 0 bases at V and 0 bases at J, with 10 bases between. This CDR3 spans 16 amino acids. CDR3 residues: CASSYSQAGSTDTQYF. CDR3 nucleotide sequence: TGTGCCAGCAGTTACTCCCAGGCGGGAAGCACAGATACGCAGTATTTT.

The chain combines TRBV4-2 with TRBJ1-1; tentative D call: TRBD1 (5 bases). Trimming shortened V by 0 bases and J by 1 base, and 6 bases separated the two germline ends. Looked up from germline, CDR1 is LGHNA and CDR2 is YNFKEQ. The CDR3 has 14 amino acids. The CDR3 DNA reads as TGTGCCAGCAGCCAAGATCAGGGGAACACTGAAGCTTTCTTT. Its protein product is CASSQDQGNTEAFF.

A word on this clone: The same CDR3 arises from other DNA sequences in this sample as well. The gene calls are TRBV11-2 and TRBJ2-5; weak D call: TRBD2 (5 bases). Germline V gene sequence: CDR1 SGHAT, CDR2 FQNNGV. Trimming took off 3 bases at V and 3 bases at J, with 8 bases between the two ends. The CDR3 length is 13 residues. The CDR3 DNA reads as TGTGCCAGCAGCTTCGGGGAAAAAGAGACCCAGTACTTC. Its protein is CASSFGEKETQYF.

Here the CDR3 reads CASSLTQGKRNEQFF. The CDR3 DNA follows: TGTGCCAGCAGTTTAACTCAGGGGAAGAGGAATGAGCAGTTCTTC. The chain couples TRBV27 to TRBJ2-1; D might be TRBD1 (6 bases). Per germline, CDR1 MNHEY and CDR2 SMNVEV (reference sequence). This CDR3 comprises 15 residues. Trimming pared 2 bases from V and 7 bases from J, leaving 15 bases between.

The V call is TRBV9, the J call TRBJ2-3; possible D gene TRBD1, 6 bases. Trimming left V 3 bases short and J 0 bases short, with 14 bases between. The CDR3 length is 16 residues. CDR1 is SGDLS and CDR2 is YYNGEE in the germline V gene. CDR3: CASSATPGQSTDTQYF. The CDR3 coding sequence is TGTGCCAGCAGCGCAACACCGGGACAAAGCACAGATACGCAGTATTTT.